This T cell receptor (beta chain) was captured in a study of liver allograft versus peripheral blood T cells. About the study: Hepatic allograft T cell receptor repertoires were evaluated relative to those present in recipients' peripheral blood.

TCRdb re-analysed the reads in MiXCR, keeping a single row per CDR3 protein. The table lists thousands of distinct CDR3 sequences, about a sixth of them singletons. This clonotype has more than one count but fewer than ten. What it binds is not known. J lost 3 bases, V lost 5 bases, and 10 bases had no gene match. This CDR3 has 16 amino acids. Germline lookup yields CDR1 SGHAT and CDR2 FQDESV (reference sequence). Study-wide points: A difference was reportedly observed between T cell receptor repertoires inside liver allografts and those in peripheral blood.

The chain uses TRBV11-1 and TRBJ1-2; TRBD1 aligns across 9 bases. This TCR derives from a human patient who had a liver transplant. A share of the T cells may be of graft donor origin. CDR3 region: CASSRSQGAKDYGYTF. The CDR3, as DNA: TGTGCCAGCAGCCGTTCACAGGGGGCGAAGGACTATGGCTACACCTTC.